This T cell receptor beta chain was captured in a study of shared clonotypes between healthy human individuals. V shed 5 bases, J shed 7 bases, and the junction held 10 bases outside the gene matches. The CDR3 runs to 14 residues. The germline V gene has CDR1 MGHDK and CDR2 SYGVNS. General observations from the study: The small donor group covered limited genetic and exposure diversity. Shared clonotypes across all four donors exceeded non-shared ones in generation probability.

A note on this clone: The antigen is unknown.

Study processing details: Filtering differed for immunoSEQ, which gave only junction sequences without quality scores. Produced via immunoSEQ multiplex PCR; TCRdb's table is partial and in-frame only. The D gene and trimming were derived from the DNA, and the V and J assignments and clone size from that table. The sample holds a few million clones, approximately 92% seen once. This clonotype was sampled from a man aged 18 to 35 in good health. The rearrangement joins TRBV25-1 to TRBJ2-7; 8 bases match TRBD1. The specimen was naive CD4+ T cells sorted from blood. The subset here: CD45RA+ positively selected. CDR3 region: CASSNDRGFLEQYF. In nucleotides, the CDR3 is TGTGCCAGCAGTAACGACAGGGGTTTCTTGGAGCAGTACTTC.